These 16 T cell receptor beta chains originate from one sample sequenced in a study of blood T cell repertoires in COVID-19. Profiling relied on immunoSEQ multiplex PCR, and the TCRdb table lists in-frame clones only, not all of them. The repertoire holds more than 85,000 clones, with 91% as singletons. The sequenced sample was peripheral blood. Receptors were obtained from a man in his 60s with acute or convalescent COVID-19.

The chain joins TRBV12-5 to TRBJ1-2, with 9 bases fitting TRBD1. The CDR3 covers 16 residues. Losses at the gene ends were 5 bases for V and 3 bases for J; bases not matched to a gene: 10. Germline V gene lookup returns CDR1 LGHNT and CDR2 FRNRAP. The CDR3 nucleotides read TGTGCTAGTGGTCGCACCCTACAGGGGGCCCACTATGGCTACACCTTC. It yields the protein CASGRTLQGAHYGYTF.

The chain joins TRBV18 to TRBJ1-4; 9 bases align to TRBD1. This CDR3 is 14 amino acids long. V trimming: 9 bases; J trimming: 5 bases; junction bases outside the gene matches: 7. The germline gives CDR1 KGHSH, CDR2 LQKENI. In nucleotides, the CDR3 is TGTGCCAGTCACAGGACAGGGGTGAATGAAAAACTGTTTTTT. Protein: CASHRTGVNEKLFF.

The genes are TRBV7-3 and TRBJ1-1; D unresolved. Germline-derived CDR1 and CDR2 are SGHTA and FQGTGA. CDR3 length: 14 residues. Trimming cost V 2 bases and J 0 bases, with 7 bases left between them. This CDR3 reads CASSLGQMNTEAFF. DNA of the CDR3: TGTGCCAGCAGCTTAGGGCAGATGAACACTGAAGCTTTCTTT.

The rearrangement uses TRBV24-1 and TRBJ2-3, with D maybe TRBD1 (6 bases). Deletions cut 4 bases from V and 3 bases from J, with 19 bases between. CDR3 size: 17 residues. From germline, CDR1 is KGHDR and CDR2 SFDVKD. In DNA form, the CDR3 reads TGTGCCACCAGTGACAAGGGGCGAACAGGGCCGACAGATACGCAGTATTTT. It codes for CATSDKGRTGPTDTQYF.

The DNA for the CDR3 is TGTGCCAGCGGGACAGGGGCCGGGGATACGCAGTATTTT. Protein: CASGTGAGDTQYF. This sequence joins TRBV6-5 and TRBJ2-3, with TRBD1 matching 10 bases. Germline values: CDR1 MNHEY, CDR2 SVGAGI. The length of the CDR3 is 13 residues. V lost 8 bases to trimming and J lost 6 bases; unmatched junction nucleotides: 5.

The chain couples TRBV5-5 to TRBJ2-7; 9 bases are a match to TRBD1. The CDR3 covers 15 residues. After removal of 4 bases from V and 4 bases from J, the junction contained 9 bases not matched to a gene. The germline V gene has CDR1 SGHKS and CDR2 YYEKEE (reference sequence). CDR3 nucleotides: TGTGCCAGCAGCGCCGGACAGGGGTTTTTATACGAGCAGTACTTC. This codes for CASSAGQGFLYEQYF.

The chain carries TRBV28 and TRBJ2-7; TRBD1 might be the D (6 bases). The CDR3 is 15 amino acids. With 5 bases removed from V and 4 bases from J, the gap between germline ends came to 18 bases. From germline, CDR1 is MDHEN and CDR2 SYDVKM. CDR3 sequence: CASSQGWTEPYEQYF. In nucleotides, the CDR3 is TGTGCCAGCAGTCAAGGGTGGACAGAGCCGTACGAGCAGTACTTC. Using reference TRBV28 and TRBJ2-7 for the parts outside the CDR3, the full variable domain is DVKVTQSSRYLVKRTGEKVFLECVQDMDHENMFWYRQDPGLGLRLIYFSYDVKMKEKGDIPEGYSVSREKKERFSLILESASTNQTSMYLCASSQGWTEPYEQYFGPGTRLTVT.

The chain joins TRBV9 to TRBJ2-1, with 7 bases matching TRBD1. Losses at the gene ends were 4 bases for V and 0 bases for J; bases not matched to a gene: 4. The germline V gene encodes CDR1 SGDLS and CDR2 YYNGEE. The CDR3 runs 15 residues. The CDR3 here is CASSPGDSSYNEQFF. The DNA for the CDR3 is TGTGCCAGCAGCCCTGGGGACAGCTCCTACAATGAGCAGTTCTTC.

The rearrangement uses TRBV6-5 and TRBJ1-5; D is uncertain. This CDR3 is 12 amino acids long. Per the germline V gene, CDR1 is MNHEY and CDR2 is SVGAGI. V was trimmed by 3 bases and J by 5 bases, leaving 5 bases between them. The CDR3 sequence: CASSYSYQPQHF. In nucleotides, the CDR3 is TGTGCCAGCAGTTATTCGTATCAGCCCCAGCATTTT.

The gene calls are TRBV4-2 and TRBJ2-3; TRBD2 matches 13 bases. Trimming removed 0 bases from V and 0 bases from J; junction bases left unmatched: 3. This CDR3 has 18 amino acids. Germline V gene sequence: CDR1 LGHNA, CDR2 YNFKEQ. CDR3 residues: CASSQELAGGASTDTQYF. The DNA for the CDR3 is TGTGCCAGCAGCCAAGAACTAGCGGGAGGGGCCAGCACAGATACGCAGTATTTT.

The V and J genes are TRBV18 and TRBJ1-4, with 8 bases identical to TRBD1. This CDR3 region has 13 residues. V trimming: 4 bases; J trimming: 7 bases; junction bases outside the gene matches: 2. Germline CDR1 is KGHSH and CDR2 is LQKENI. This CDR3 reads CASSQGQAEKLFF. CDR3 bases: TGTGCCAGCTCACAGGGACAGGCTGAAAAACTGTTTTTT.

J is TRBJ1-6 and V is TRBV5-1, with 7 positions matching TRBD1. The length of the CDR3 is 16 residues. V shed 0 bases and J 0 bases; nucleotides not matched to a gene: 0. Looked up from germline, CDR1 is SGHRS and CDR2 is YFSETQ. The CDR3 DNA follows: TGCGCCAGCAGCTTGGGGGACAGCTCCTATAATTCACCCCTCCACTTT. Encoded protein: CASSLGDSSYNSPLHF.

The rearrangement joins TRBV30 to TRBJ2-5; D perhaps matches TRBD2 (7 bases). The V gene lost 8 bases and the J gene lost 8 bases, with 30 bases spanning the gap. Looked up from germline, CDR1 is GTSNPN and CDR2 is SVGIG (reference sequence). CDR3 length: 16 amino acids. In DNA form, the CDR3 reads TGTGCCGGCGGTAGAGACAGGCATCTCTCGGGAGGTACCCAGTACTTC. Translated: CAGGRDRHLSGGTQYF.

The chain links TRBV4-1 to TRBJ1-3, with TRBD1 matching over 9 bases. The CDR3 totals 15 residues. Per the germline V gene, CDR1 is MGHRA and CDR2 is YSYEKL. J gave up 4 bases and V 2 bases, and 3 bases lay outside the gene matches. The CDR3: CASSQRQGEGNTIYF. The CDR3 bases are TGCGCCAGCAGCCAAAGACAGGGGGAAGGAAACACCATATATTTT.

The chain couples TRBV11-2 to TRBJ1-4; D might be TRBD1 (5 bases). Germline V gene data show CDR1 as SGHAT and CDR2 as FQNNGV. V was clipped by 7 bases and J by 8 bases, with 23 bases between them. There are 16 residues in the CDR3. The CDR3: CASTPNSPQAGEKLFF. The DNA of the CDR3 is TGTGCCAGCACCCCGAACAGCCCCCAGGCAGGGGAAAAACTGTTTTTT.

V and J are TRBV10-2 and TRBJ1-1, with D perhaps matching TRBD1 (5 bases). The CDR3 has 14 residues. Germline CDR1 WSHSY, CDR2 SAAADI. Trimming removed 6 bases from V and 2 bases from J, with 13 bases in between. Here the CDR3 DNA reads TGCGCCAGCAGACTAATGGGGCGTAACACTGAAGCTTTCTTT. Its protein product is CASRLMGRNTEAFF.